This note documents a single TCR beta chain sequence. The antigen is unknown. The entry originates in a study of T cell responses to AZD1222 COVID-19 vaccine. Study details: Pooling was applied to second doses at about 4 or about 12 weeks. Study results and caveats: Among spike-specific TCRs, nearly half reportedly target unmutated variant regions. Recipients of two AZD1222 doses showed rising Spike-specific TCR breadth and depth. Possibly, clonal diversity was underestimated; donors were largely white British and included more females.

Profiling relied on immunoSEQ multiplex PCR, and the TCRdb table lists in-frame clones only, not all of them. The repertoire holds around 120,000 clones, approximately 90% seen once, with under 9% in the top ten. J gave up 4 bases and V 5 bases, and 7 bases lay outside the gene matches. Germline CDR1 reads SGHAT; CDR2 reads FQNNGV. This CDR3 spans 16 amino acids. The clonotype comes from an adult in good health. The rearrangement joins TRBV11-2 to TRBJ2-1; 11 bases map to TRBD1. The sample was peripheral blood, taken on day 0 of AZD1222 vaccination. The CDR3 loop is CASSRTGTGGYNEQFF. CDR3 nucleotides: TGTGCCAGCAGCCGTACCGGGACAGGGGGTTACAATGAGCAGTTCTTC.